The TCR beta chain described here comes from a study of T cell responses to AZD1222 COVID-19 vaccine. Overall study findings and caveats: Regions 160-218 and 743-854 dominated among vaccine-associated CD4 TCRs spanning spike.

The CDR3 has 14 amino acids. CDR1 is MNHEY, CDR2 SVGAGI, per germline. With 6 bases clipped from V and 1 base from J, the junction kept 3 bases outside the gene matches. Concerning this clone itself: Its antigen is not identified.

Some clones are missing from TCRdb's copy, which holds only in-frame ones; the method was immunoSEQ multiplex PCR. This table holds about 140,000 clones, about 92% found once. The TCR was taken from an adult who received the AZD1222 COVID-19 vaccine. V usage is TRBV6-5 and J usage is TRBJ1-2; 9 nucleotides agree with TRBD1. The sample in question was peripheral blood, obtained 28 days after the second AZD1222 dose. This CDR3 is CASSADRGNYGYTF. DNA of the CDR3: TGTGCCAGCAGCGCGGACAGGGGTAACTATGGCTACACCTTC.